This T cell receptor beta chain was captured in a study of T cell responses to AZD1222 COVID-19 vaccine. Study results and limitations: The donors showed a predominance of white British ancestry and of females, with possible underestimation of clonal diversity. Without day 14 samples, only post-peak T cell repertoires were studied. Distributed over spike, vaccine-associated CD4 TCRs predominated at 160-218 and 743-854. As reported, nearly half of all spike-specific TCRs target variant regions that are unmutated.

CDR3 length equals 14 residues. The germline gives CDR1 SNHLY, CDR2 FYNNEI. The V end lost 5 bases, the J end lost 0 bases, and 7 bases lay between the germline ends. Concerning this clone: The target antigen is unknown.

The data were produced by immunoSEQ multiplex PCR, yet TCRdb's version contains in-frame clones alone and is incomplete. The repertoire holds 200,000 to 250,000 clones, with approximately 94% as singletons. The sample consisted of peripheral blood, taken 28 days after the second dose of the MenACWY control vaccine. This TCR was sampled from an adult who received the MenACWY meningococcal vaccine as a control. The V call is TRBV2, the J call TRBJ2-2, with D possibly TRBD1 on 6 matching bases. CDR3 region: CASSRQANTGELFF. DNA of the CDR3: TGTGCCAGCAGTCGACAGGCGAACACCGGGGAGCTGTTTTTT.